The 22 T cell receptor beta chains reported below all come from one sample, sequenced in a study of T cells after yellow fever vaccination (dated 2019 in TCRdb). Explained via the paper, the treatment or condition label denotes: live attenuated yellow fever vaccine strain. Library method: 5' RACE. The instrument given in TCRdb is Illumina HiSeq 2500. Starting from the raw public reads, TCRdb applied fastp trimming at Q25, assembled clones with MiXCR and retained in-frame beta chains. A single entry per CDR3 protein holds the most common genes and DNA from its merged rows. In all, the sample holds 200,000 to 300,000 distinct CDR3 sequences, and over 10% of those were seen once. The top ten clonotypes cover around 0.49% of the sample. The sequenced sample was CD4+ T cells sorted from PBMCs, obtained 45 days after the yellow fever booster vaccination. All receptors come from a man aged 30-40 years who received the YFV17D yellow fever vaccine.

The genes are TRBV4-2 and TRBJ2-3; a weak D match, TRBD2 (6 bases). The germline gives CDR1 LGHNA, CDR2 YNFKEQ. The CDR3 covers 16 residues. V was shortened by 1 base and J by 4 bases, with 15 bases between the two germline ends. The CDR3 DNA follows: TGTGCCAGCAGCCAAGTAACGGGAGAGATAGCAGATACGCAGTATTTT. As protein: CASSQVTGEIADTQYF.

This clonotype was seen only a few times. The gene calls are TRBV5-1 and TRBJ2-2; D not certain. Germline V gene data show CDR1 as SGHRS and CDR2 as YFSETQ. Trimming shortened V by 4 bases and J by 8 bases, and 6 bases separated the two germline ends. This CDR3 is built from 11 residues. The DNA for the CDR3 is TGCGCCAGCAGCATCAAAGGGGAGCTGTTTTTT. Translated: CASSIKGELFF.

CDR3 loop: CASSQDLVSEAFF. The CDR3 region has the DNA TGTGCCAGCAGCCAAGATCTTGTCTCGGAAGCTTTCTTT. The chain combines TRBV14 with TRBJ1-1; D is ambiguous. V was cut by 0 bases and J by 8 bases, with 10 bases left in between. Germline V gene lookup returns CDR1 SGHDN and CDR2 FVKESK. The CDR3 runs to 13 residues.

Many counts were recorded for this clonotype. V is TRBV5-4 and J is TRBJ2-7; 13 bases are a match to TRBD2. The germline V gene has CDR1 SGHNT and CDR2 YYREEE (reference sequence). The CDR3 runs 15 residues. V shed 3 bases, J shed 1 base, and the junction held 1 base outside the gene matches. CDR3 DNA: TGTGCCAGCAGCTCGGGACTAGCGGGATCCTACGAGCAGTACTTC. Its protein is CASSSGLAGSYEQYF.

The rearrangement joins TRBV2 to TRBJ2-1; tentative D call: TRBD1 (6 bases). Between the trimmed V and J ends, which lost 5 bases and 6 bases, there was a span of 14 bases. From germline, CDR1 is SNHLY and CDR2 FYNNEI. The CDR3 consists of 14 residues. The CDR3 DNA reads as TGTGCCAGCAGTAACTCCGGGACACTCAATGAGCAGTTCTTC. Protein sequence: CASSNSGTLNEQFF.

J is TRBJ2-7 and V is TRBV5-1, with 9 bases aligning to TRBD1. In germline, CDR1 is SGHRS, CDR2 YFSETQ. This CDR3 contains 16 residues. The J segment lost 3 bases and the V segment lost 0 bases, leaving 7 bases of the junction unmatched. The CDR3 sequence: CASSLGQGGGVYEQYF. The CDR3 coding sequence is TGCGCCAGCAGCTTGGGACAGGGGGGTGGTGTCTACGAGCAGTACTTC.

This clonotype occurred many times. This chain uses TRBV5-6 with TRBJ2-2; D is ambiguous. With 2 bases removed from V and 7 bases from J, the gap between germline ends came to 6 bases. Germline-derived CDR1 and CDR2 are SGHDT and YYEEEE. The CDR3 totals 12 residues. CDR3: CASSFLVGELFF. CDR3 in DNA: TGTGCCAGCAGCTTTCTAGTCGGGGAGCTGTTTTTT.

This clonotype was counted between two and nine times. This rearrangement joins TRBV5-1 to TRBJ2-2; no reliable D call. Germline CDR1 reads SGHRS; CDR2 reads YFSETQ. The V end lost 5 bases, the J end lost 5 bases, and 19 bases lay between the germline ends. The CDR3 is made up of 16 amino acids. The CDR3 bases are TGCGCCAGCAGTTTCCGGACCGACATTGGGACCGGGGAGCTGTTTTTT. Translation gives CASSFRTDIGTGELFF.

In this sample, this clonotype turned up once. The chain recombines TRBV11-2 with TRBJ1-5, with 7 positions matching TRBD1. V gave up 3 bases and J gave up 4 bases; unmatched junction bases: 6. The germline CDR1 and CDR2 sequences are SGHAT and FQNNGV. This CDR3 region has 15 residues. CDR3 nucleotides: TGTGCCAGCAGCTTGGCACCAGGGGGTAATCAGCCCCAGCATTTT. Protein sequence: CASSLAPGGNQPQHF.

This clonotype was observed a handful of times. The chain couples TRBV5-1 to TRBJ2-7, with a tentative D call TRBD2 (6 bases). This CDR3 is built from 15 residues. CDR1 is SGHRS and CDR2 is YFSETQ in the germline V gene. Trimming shortened V by 4 bases and J by 2 bases, and 16 bases separated the two germline ends. In nucleotides, the CDR3 is TGCGCCAGCAGCCGGGATGGGGGAGGCCCCTACGAGCAGTACTTC. Translation gives CASSRDGGGPYEQYF.

This clonotype has ten or more counts. The chain has TRBV29-1 and TRBJ1-1; no definite D call. Deletions cut 1 base from V and 10 bases from J, with 10 bases between. Germline CDR1 reads SQVTM; CDR2 reads ANQGSEA. The CDR3 covers 11 residues. DNA of the CDR3: TGCAGCGTTGAAGTTAAGGCCGCAGCTTTCTTT. This gives the protein CSVEVKAAAFF. The variable domain in full, completed from reference TRBV29-1 and TRBJ1-1, reads SAVISQKPSRDICQRGTSLTIQCQVDSQVTMMFWYRQQPGQSLTLIATANQGSEATYESGFVIDKFPISRPNLTFSTLTVSNMSPEDSSIYLCSVEVKAAAFFGQGTRLTVV.

This clonotype appeared many times. This sequence joins TRBV24-1 and TRBJ2-3; D is uncertain. CDR3 length: 12 amino acids. CDR1 and CDR2 from the germline V gene are KGHDR and SFDVKD. The V and J ends lost 8 bases and 0 bases respectively, with 5 bases between them. CDR3 region: CATTGSTDTQYF. The DNA for the CDR3 is TGTGCCACCACCGGAAGCACAGATACGCAGTATTTT.

V and J are TRBV7-2 and TRBJ2-2; D unclear. CDR1 is SGHTA and CDR2 is FQGNSA in the germline V gene. V lost 1 base to trimming and J lost 7 bases, with 13 bases between them. This CDR3 contains 15 residues. CDR3 DNA: TGTGCCAGCAGCTTAGACTCGACCTCGCGCGGGGAGCTGTTTTTT. Translated, it gives CASSLDSTSRGELFF.

The chain joins TRBV6-1 to TRBJ1-1; TRBD1 matches at 9 bases. The CDR3 is 18 amino acids. J lost 6 bases, V lost 5 bases, and 19 bases had no gene match. Germline CDR1 reads MNHNS; CDR2 reads SASEGT. The CDR3 loop is CASSRQGVGSLRQSEAFF. Written as DNA, the CDR3 is TGTGCCAGCAGTAGACAGGGGGTGGGGTCCCTGCGACAGTCTGAAGCTTTCTTT.

This clonotype was counted a few times. V gene TRBV20-1 combines with J gene TRBJ2-7, with D possibly TRBD2 on 6 matching bases. Germline lookup yields CDR1 DFQATT and CDR2 SNEGSKA (reference sequence). V was clipped by 2 bases and J by 6 bases, with 11 bases between them. The CDR3 is 12 residues long. CDR3 nucleotides: TGCAGTGCTAGACGGGACTTCTTCGAGCAGTACTTC. Its translation is CSARRDFFEQYF.

The chain is built from TRBV12-3 or TRBV12-4 and TRBJ2-7, with D maybe TRBD2 (8 bases). The CDR3 extends over 16 amino acids. The V end lost 2 bases, the J end lost 3 bases, and 17 bases lay between the germline ends. The CDR3 spells CASSLRGGQNLYEQYF. The CDR3 DNA sequence: TGTGCCAGCAGTTTACGGGGGGGACAGAACCTCTACGAGCAGTACTTC.

The chain carries TRBV7-8 and TRBJ2-1, with TRBD2 matching 14 bases. Germline V CDR1 and CDR2: SGHVS, FQNEAQ. The J segment lost 5 bases and the V segment lost 3 bases, leaving 6 bases of the junction unmatched. This CDR3 is built from 17 residues. CDR3 DNA: TGTGCCAGCAGCTTCGGGACTAGCGGGAGTTGGAACAATGAGCAGTTCTTC. It yields the protein CASSFGTSGSWNNEQFF.

This clonotype was seen more than once but under ten times. The chain carries TRBV6-1 and TRBJ2-1; 8 bases align to TRBD2. This CDR3 contains 13 residues. Germline CDR1 MNHNS, CDR2 SASEGT. Germline trimming cut 7 bases from V and 9 bases from J; bases unmatched to any gene: 8. This CDR3 reads CASTPTGTSEQFF. The CDR3, as DNA: TGTGCCAGCACCCCTACAGGGACTAGTGAGCAGTTCTTC.

This clonotype was recorded at least ten times. The chain couples TRBV20-1 to TRBJ1-3; D is unresolved. The CDR3 covers 15 residues. The V end lost 0 bases, the J end lost 3 bases, and 12 bases lay between the germline ends. Germline loops: CDR1 DFQATT, CDR2 SNEGSKA (reference sequence). The CDR3 DNA reads TGCAGTGCTAGAGACGGAAGGGCTCTTGGAAACACCATATATTTT. This codes for CSARDGRALGNTIYF.

The sample holds many counts of this clonotype. This sequence joins TRBV20-1 and TRBJ2-1; TRBD1 is a possible D gene (7 bases). Germline V gene data show CDR1 as DFQATT and CDR2 as SNEGSKA (reference sequence). V dropped 3 bases and J dropped 12 bases, with 18 bases sitting between them. The CDR3 consists of 13 residues. Here the CDR3 reads CSASKGAGRGQFF. CDR3 sequence (DNA): TGCAGTGCTAGCAAGGGGGCGGGGCGGGGGCAGTTCTTC.

The V gene is TRBV6-5, the J gene TRBJ1-2; 7 bases line up with TRBD1. Looked up from germline, CDR1 is MNHEY and CDR2 is SVGAGI. The CDR3 covers 15 residues. J gave up 7 bases and V 3 bases, and 11 bases lay outside the gene matches. DNA of the CDR3: TGTGCCAGCAGTTATCAACACAGGGGCCAGGGTGGCTACACCTTC. The encoded protein is CASSYQHRGQGGYTF.

This clonotype was detected a few times. V is TRBV27 and J is TRBJ2-7, with 9 positions matching TRBD2. Germline-derived CDR1 and CDR2 are MNHEY and SMNVEV (reference sequence). This CDR3 region has 15 residues. Unmatched junction bases numbered 6, after V lost 6 bases and J lost 0 bases. CDR3 DNA sequence: TGTGCCAGCAGAGAGACTAGCGGTTTCTCCTACGAGCAGTACTTC. It specifies CASRETSGFSYEQYF.